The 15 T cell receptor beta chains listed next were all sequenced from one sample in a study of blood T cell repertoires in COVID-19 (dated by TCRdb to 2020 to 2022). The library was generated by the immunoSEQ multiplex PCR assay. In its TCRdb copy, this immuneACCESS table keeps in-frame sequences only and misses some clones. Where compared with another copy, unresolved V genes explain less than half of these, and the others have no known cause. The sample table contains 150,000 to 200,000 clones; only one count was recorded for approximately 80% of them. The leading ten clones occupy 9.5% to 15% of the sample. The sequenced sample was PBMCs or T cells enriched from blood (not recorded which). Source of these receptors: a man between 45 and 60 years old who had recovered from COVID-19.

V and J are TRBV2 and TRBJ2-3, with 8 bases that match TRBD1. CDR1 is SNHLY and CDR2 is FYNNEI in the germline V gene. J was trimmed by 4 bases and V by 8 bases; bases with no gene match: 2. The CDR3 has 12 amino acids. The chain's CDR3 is CASGQGADTQYF. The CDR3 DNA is TGTGCCAGCGGACAGGGTGCAGATACGCAGTATTTT.

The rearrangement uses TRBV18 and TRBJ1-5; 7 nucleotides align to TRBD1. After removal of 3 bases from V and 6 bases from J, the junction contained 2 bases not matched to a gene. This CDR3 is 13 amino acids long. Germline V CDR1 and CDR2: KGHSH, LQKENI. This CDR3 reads CASSPDRVQPQHF. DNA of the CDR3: TGTGCCAGCTCACCCGACAGGGTTCAGCCCCAGCATTTT.

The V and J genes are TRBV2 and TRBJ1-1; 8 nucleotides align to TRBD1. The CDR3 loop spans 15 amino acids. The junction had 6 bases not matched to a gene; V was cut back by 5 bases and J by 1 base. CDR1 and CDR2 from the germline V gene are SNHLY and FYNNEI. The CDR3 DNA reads TGTGCCAGCAGTTATCGACAGGGGCCGAACACTGAAGCTTTCTTT. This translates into CASSYRQGPNTEAFF. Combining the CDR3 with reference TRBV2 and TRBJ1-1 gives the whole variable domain EPEVTQTPSHQVTQMGQEVILRCVPISNHLYFYWYRQILGQKVEFLVSFYNNEISEKSEIFDDQFSVERPDGSNFTLKIRSTKLEDSAMYFCASSYRQGPNTEAFFGQGTRLTVV.

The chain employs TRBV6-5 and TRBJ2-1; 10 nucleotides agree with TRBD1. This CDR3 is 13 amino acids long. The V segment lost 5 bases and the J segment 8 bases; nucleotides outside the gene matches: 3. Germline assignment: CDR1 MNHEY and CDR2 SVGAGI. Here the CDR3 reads CASSRDRGDEQFF. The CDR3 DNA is TGTGCCAGCAGTCGGGACAGGGGCGATGAGCAGTTCTTC.

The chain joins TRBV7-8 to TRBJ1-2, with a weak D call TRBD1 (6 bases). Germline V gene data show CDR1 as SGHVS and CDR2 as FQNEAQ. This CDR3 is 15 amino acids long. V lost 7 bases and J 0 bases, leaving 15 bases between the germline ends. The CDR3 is CASTGARTANYGYTF. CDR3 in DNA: TGTGCCAGCACAGGGGCTAGGACCGCTAACTATGGCTACACCTTC.

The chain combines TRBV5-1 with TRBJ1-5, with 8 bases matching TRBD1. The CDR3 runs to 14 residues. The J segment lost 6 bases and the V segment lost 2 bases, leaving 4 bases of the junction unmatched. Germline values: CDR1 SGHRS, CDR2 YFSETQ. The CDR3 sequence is CASSLRTGSQPQHF. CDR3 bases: TGCGCCAGCAGCTTAAGGACAGGGAGTCAGCCCCAGCATTTT.

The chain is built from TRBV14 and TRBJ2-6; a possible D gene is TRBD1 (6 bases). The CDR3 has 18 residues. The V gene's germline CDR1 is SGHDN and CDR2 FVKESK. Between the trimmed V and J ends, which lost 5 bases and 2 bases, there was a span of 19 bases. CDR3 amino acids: CASSGRDNVFPGANVLTF. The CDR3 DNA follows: TGTGCCAGCAGCGGCCGGGACAACGTCTTCCCTGGGGCCAACGTCCTGACTTTC. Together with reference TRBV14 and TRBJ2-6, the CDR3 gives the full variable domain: EAGVTQFPSHSVIEKGQTVTLRCDPISGHDNLYWYRRVMGKEIKFLLHFVKESKQDESGMPNNRFLAERTGGTYSTLKVQPAELEDSGVYFCASSGRDNVFPGANVLTFGAGSRLTVL.

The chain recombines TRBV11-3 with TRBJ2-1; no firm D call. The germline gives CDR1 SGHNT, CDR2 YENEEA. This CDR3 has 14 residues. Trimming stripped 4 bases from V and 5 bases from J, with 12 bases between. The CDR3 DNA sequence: TGTGCCAGCAGCTCTCCCGACTGGAACAATGAGCAGTTCTTC. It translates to CASSSPDWNNEQFF.

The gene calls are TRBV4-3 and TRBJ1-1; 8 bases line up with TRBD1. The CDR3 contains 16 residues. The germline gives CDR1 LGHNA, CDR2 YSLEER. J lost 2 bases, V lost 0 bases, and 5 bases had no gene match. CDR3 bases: TGCGCCAGCAGCCAAGACGAGGGGACAGGAAACACTGAAGCTTTCTTT. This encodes CASSQDEGTGNTEAFF.

CDR3 sequence reads: CASSPPGGKAFF. The CDR3 bases are TGTGCCAGCAGCCCCCCGGGGGGAAAAGCTTTCTTT. V and J are TRBV7-9 and TRBJ1-1; possible D gene TRBD1, 5 bases. CDR1 is SEHNR and CDR2 is FQNEAQ in the germline V gene (reference sequence). This CDR3 is 12 amino acids long. Trimming removed 5 bases at V and 9 bases at J, with 13 bases between.

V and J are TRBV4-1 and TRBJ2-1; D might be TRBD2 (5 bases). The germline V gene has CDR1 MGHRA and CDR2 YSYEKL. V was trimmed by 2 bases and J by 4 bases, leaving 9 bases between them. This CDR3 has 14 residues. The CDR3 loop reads CASSQNRDYNEQFF. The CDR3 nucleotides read TGCGCCAGCAGCCAAAATCGGGATTACAATGAGCAGTTCTTC.

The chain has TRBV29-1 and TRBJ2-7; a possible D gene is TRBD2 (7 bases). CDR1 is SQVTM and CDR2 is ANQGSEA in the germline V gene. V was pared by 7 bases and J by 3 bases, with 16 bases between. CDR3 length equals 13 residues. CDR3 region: CSAAGGQVYEQYF. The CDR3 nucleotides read TGCAGCGCCGCCGGGGGGCAGGTCTACGAGCAGTACTTC.

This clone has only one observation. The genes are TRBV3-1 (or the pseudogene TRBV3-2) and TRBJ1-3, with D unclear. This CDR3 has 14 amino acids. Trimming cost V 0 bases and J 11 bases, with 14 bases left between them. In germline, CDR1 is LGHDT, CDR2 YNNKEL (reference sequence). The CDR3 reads CASSQEDLWEPIYF. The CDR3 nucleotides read TGTGCCAGCAGCCAAGAGGATTTATGGGAGCCCATATATTTT.

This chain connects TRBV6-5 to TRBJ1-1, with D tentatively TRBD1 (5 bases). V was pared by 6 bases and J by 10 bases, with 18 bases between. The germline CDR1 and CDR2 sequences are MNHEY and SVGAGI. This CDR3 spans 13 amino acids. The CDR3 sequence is CASRVDSRGGAFF. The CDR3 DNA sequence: TGTGCCAGCAGGGTTGACAGCCGCGGGGGAGCTTTCTTT.

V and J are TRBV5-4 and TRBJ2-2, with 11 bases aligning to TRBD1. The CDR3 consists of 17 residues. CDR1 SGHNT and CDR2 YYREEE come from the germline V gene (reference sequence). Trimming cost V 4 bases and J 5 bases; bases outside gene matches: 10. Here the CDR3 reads CASSPTGQGAATGELFF. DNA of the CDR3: TGTGCCAGCAGCCCTACCGGACAGGGGGCAGCAACCGGGGAGCTGTTTTTT.